The entry below describes one TCR beta chain. Its antigen is still unknown. This sample is part of a study of siplizumab effects on memory and regulatory T cells. Sequencing of each sample assayed around 9.9 x 10^4 TCR templates. Sequenced by immunoSEQ multiplex PCR; TCRdb stores in-frame clones only, minus some. The repertoire holds some 70,000 clones, with 88% as singletons. This CDR3 is 14 amino acids long. Trimming shortened V by 0 bases and J by 5 bases, and 11 bases separated the two germline ends. Germline CDR1 and CDR2: SGHRS and YFSETQ. Study-wide findings and caveats: Apparently more diverse than memory cells, naive T cells also seemed major alloresponse contributors. Alloreactive clones mapping to unstimulated subsets formed only a minor fraction. Siplizumab produced a significant drop in alloreactive sequences attributable to unstimulated CD4+ memory cells.

The receptor was derived from a human donor in good health. The chain joins TRBV5-1 to TRBJ1-2; no clear D. The sequenced material came from Tregs sorted from blood. The CDR3 nucleotides read TGCGCCAGCAGCTTGGCCCATACGGAATATGGCTACACCTTC. Residues: CASSLAHTEYGYTF.